The sequence of this T cell receptor beta chain was determined in a study of beta chain features in type 1 diabetes. Notes on the study in general: VDJ junctions from patients with type 1 diabetes contained fewer insertions and more deletions.

What was sequenced were expressed TCRB transcripts, since all of the isolated RNA had been reverse transcribed. Libraries were prepared by immunoSEQ multiplex PCR; TCRdb keeps only in-frame clonotypes and omits some of them. The sample carries over 150,000 clones, around 8% recorded once. This clone was found a few times. The antigen remains unidentified. This CDR3 is built from 16 residues. Trimming at V came to 1 base and at J to 7 bases, leaving 12 bases not matched to a gene. Germline V gene sequence: CDR1 LNHDA, CDR2 SQIVND (reference sequence). Sequencing was done on a sample of central memory CD4+ T cells from blood. The J gene is TRBJ1-2, the V gene TRBV19; 7 positions agree with TRBD1. The sequence was collected from a young man in good health. Here the CDR3 DNA reads TGTGCCAGTAGTATAGTCGGGGACAGTTCCCTTCGTGGCTACACCTTC. Translated: CASSIVGDSSLRGYTF.